This entry describes one T cell receptor beta chain. As yet, its antigen is unknown. The data derive from a study of T cell repertoires in cytomegalovirus infection. In the study overall: Recently described HLA-C-restricted plus well-studied HLA-B-restricted CMV epitopes were used. Public TCR beta signatures marked donors with CMV infection and the matching HLA.

MiXCR was run by TCRdb on the reads, yielding one entry per CDR3 protein. The profile shows 600,000 to 700,000 distinct CDR3 sequences, about 30% of them singletons. Notes on the study in general: HLA-C-restricted CMV-specific TCR beta clonotypes were dominant in the ex vivo response.

The germline V gene encodes CDR1 DFQATT and CDR2 SNEGSKA (reference sequence). This CDR3 is 11 amino acids long. Trimming pared 7 bases from V and 8 bases from J, leaving 12 bases between. The TCR originated in a human donor in good health (CMV status not recorded). Some clones in this sample may be carry-over from other donors' samples. Source: cultured PBMCs, taken from culture after CMV antigen stimulation. This chain uses TRBV20-1 with TRBJ2-1; unclear D gene. The CDR3 nucleotides read TGCAGTGTCACGAGTCAGGATGAGCAGTTCTTC. Translating gives CSVTSQDEQFF.